The 16 T cell receptor beta chains below were found in one sample sequenced in a study of post-analysis software for immune sequencing data. Study findings and constraints: Comparison of patients with controls showed a handful of TRBV segments more frequent in patients, TRBV5-6, TRBV5-1 and TRBV20-1 among them.

Their antigens are not known. cDNA libraries for TCR beta contained unique molecular identifiers. TCRdb itself ran the PCR reads through MiXCR, one entry per CDR3 protein. The table has hundreds of thousands of distinct CDR3 sequences, 25% to 30% seen once; the top ten hold roughly 0.53%. The sample comprised blood. The receptors originated from a girl aged 10-17 years with multiple sclerosis.

This sequence joins TRBV20-1 and TRBJ2-3; D might be TRBD2 (6 bases). Trimming removed 6 bases from V and 11 bases from J, with 21 bases in between. Germline V gene sequence: CDR1 DFQATT, CDR2 SNEGSKA (reference sequence). The CDR3 consists of 13 residues. This CDR3 is CSASGTPEQGQYF. The DNA for the CDR3 is TGCAGTGCGTCCGGGACTCCCGAGCAGGGGCAGTATTTT.

The chain is built from TRBV2 and TRBJ2-3; D ambiguous. Trimming shortened V by 4 bases and J by 1 base, and 12 bases separated the two germline ends. The germline gives CDR1 SNHLY, CDR2 FYNNEI. The CDR3 sequence is 15 residues long. The CDR3 loop reads CASSAWVGGTDTQYF. DNA for the CDR3: TGTGCCAGCAGTGCCTGGGTGGGCGGCACAGATACGCAGTATTTT.

This clonotype came up many times. The rearrangement links TRBV15 to TRBJ2-5; no clear D gene. The CDR3 totals 14 residues. Germline CDR1 reads LNHNV; CDR2 reads YYDKDF (reference sequence). V was cut by 5 bases and J by 2 bases, with 12 bases left in between. The CDR3 DNA follows: TGTGCCACCAGCCCCCGTTTAGGGCAAGAGACCCAGTACTTC. This translates into CATSPRLGQETQYF.

Only a few counts were recorded for this clonotype. V usage is TRBV20-1 and J usage is TRBJ1-1, with a possible D match to TRBD1 (5 bases). This CDR3 is 11 amino acids long. The V gene's germline CDR1 is DFQATT and CDR2 SNEGSKA (reference sequence). With 5 bases removed from V and 6 bases from J, the gap between germline ends came to 10 bases. Here the CDR3 reads CSAGGPSEAFF. The CDR3 bases are TGCAGTGCTGGGGGACCCTCTGAAGCTTTCTTT.

This clonotype came up a few times. V gene TRBV6-2 or TRBV6-3 combines with J gene TRBJ1-5; D unresolved. There are 15 residues in the CDR3. The germline gives CDR1 MNHEY, CDR2 SVGEGT. Trimming cost V 0 bases and J 2 bases, with 8 bases left between them. The CDR3 is CASSYSPTGNQPQHF. CDR3 in DNA: TGTGCCAGCAGTTACTCGCCAACGGGCAATCAGCCCCAGCATTTT.

This sequence joins TRBV15 and TRBJ2-3; D is perhaps TRBD2 (5 bases). V was shortened by 7 bases and J by 3 bases, with 11 bases between the two germline ends. CDR3 length: 13 amino acids. Per the germline V gene, CDR1 is LNHNV and CDR2 is YYDKDF (reference sequence). The CDR3 here is CATNRGFTDTQYF. The CDR3 coding sequence is TGTGCCACCAACCGGGGTTTTACAGATACGCAGTATTTT.

The rearrangement links TRBV28 to TRBJ1-2, with 8 bases matching TRBD1. V was pared by 3 bases and J by 4 bases, with 7 bases of the junction left unmatched. The germline gives CDR1 MDHEN, CDR2 SYDVKM. CDR3 size: 15 residues. In DNA form, the CDR3 reads TGTGCCAGCAGTTTTGGTCAGGGGGCTTCCTATGGCTACACCTTC. Its translation is CASSFGQGASYGYTF.

This clonotype was observed a handful of times. The V and J genes are TRBV15 and TRBJ2-7; a possible D gene is TRBD2 (5 bases). Per the germline V gene, CDR1 is LNHNV and CDR2 is YYDKDF (reference sequence). Trimming left V 1 base short and J 1 base short, with 11 bases between. The CDR3 is made up of 15 amino acids. The CDR3 sequence: CATSRARGSSYEQYF. DNA for the CDR3: TGTGCCACCAGCAGAGCTCGGGGATCGTCCTACGAGCAGTACTTC.

This clonotype was picked up a small number of times. The rearrangement joins TRBV24-1 to TRBJ2-4; TRBD1 aligns across 11 bases. Per the germline V gene, CDR1 is KGHDR and CDR2 is SFDVKD. The CDR3 consists of 19 residues. The J segment lost 0 bases and the V segment lost 3 bases, leaving 9 bases of the junction unmatched. The CDR3 sequence is CATSDRGQGAGGAKNIQYF. CDR3 coding DNA: TGTGCCACCAGTGATAGAGGACAGGGGGCCGGGGGAGCCAAAAACATTCAGTACTTC.

The chain carries TRBV5-1 and TRBJ2-5; 11 bases are a match to TRBD1. CDR3 length equals 15 residues. Germline V gives CDR1 SGHRS, CDR2 YFSETQ. J lost 4 bases, V lost 4 bases, and 6 bases had no gene match. The CDR3 coding sequence is TGCGCCAGCAGCAACGGACAGGGGGCAGGAGAGACCCAGTACTTC. Translated, it gives CASSNGQGAGETQYF. Using reference TRBV5-1 and TRBJ2-5 for the parts outside the CDR3, the full variable domain is KAGVTQTPRYLIKTRGQQVTLSCSPISGHRSVSWYQQTPGQGLQFLFEYFSETQRNKGNFPGRFSGRQFSNSRSEMNVSTLELGDSALYLCASSNGQGAGETQYFGPGTRLLVL.

The chain employs TRBV7-2 and TRBJ2-7; 7 bases are shared with TRBD1. The J segment lost 0 bases and the V segment lost 4 bases, leaving 6 bases of the junction unmatched. The germline V gene has CDR1 SGHTA and CDR2 FQGNSA. The CDR3 runs 15 residues. CDR3 bases: TGTGCCAGCAGCTCCCGGGGACAGAGCTCCTACGAGCAGTACTTC. Amino acid sequence: CASSSRGQSSYEQYF. Supplemented by reference TRBV7-2 and TRBJ2-7, the full variable domain reads GAGVSQSPSNKVTEKGKDVELRCDPISGHTALYWYRQSLGQGLEFLIYFQGNSAPDKSGLPSDRFSAERTGGSVSTLTIQRTQQEDSAVYLCASSSRGQSSYEQYFGPGTRLTVT.

Comments on this clonotype: The junction differs from germline at one of its ends, possibly a read error. The gene calls are TRBV3-1 and TRBJ2-7; D possibly corresponds to TRBD2 (7 bases). The CDR3 has 13 amino acids. From germline, CDR1 is LGHDT and CDR2 YNNKEL (reference sequence). CDR3 amino acids: CASSQVTGGEQCF. The CDR3 bases are TGTGCCAGCAGCCAAGTAACGGGGGGCGAGCAGTGCTTC.

This sequence joins TRBV28 and TRBJ2-6; TRBD2 aligns across 7 bases. Germline V gene data show CDR1 as MDHEN and CDR2 as SYDVKM. The CDR3 is 17 amino acids. J gave up 2 bases and V 5 bases, and 9 bases lay outside the gene matches. In DNA, the CDR3 is TGTGCCAGCAGTCCCAACGGACTAGGGGCTGGGGCCAACGTCCTGACTTTC. As protein: CASSPNGLGAGANVLTF.

The chain employs TRBV10-3 and TRBJ2-7, with D possibly called TRBD1 or TRBD2 (5 bases each). V was clipped by 3 bases and J by 1 base, with 19 bases between them. Germline assignment: CDR1 ENHRY and CDR2 SYGVKD. The CDR3 runs to 17 residues. In DNA, the CDR3 is TGTGCCATCAGTGACAGACAGAAGGAGGATCGATCCTACGAGCAGTACTTC. It codes for CAISDRQKEDRSYEQYF.

Only a few counts were recorded for this clonotype. This chain joins TRBV12-3 or TRBV12-4 and TRBJ2-6, with 11 bases fitting TRBD1. This CDR3 is built from 21 residues. The J segment lost 0 bases and the V segment lost 3 bases, leaving 13 bases of the junction unmatched. The chain's CDR3 is CASSFLMSGQGAFSGANVLTF. In DNA, the CDR3 is TGTGCCAGCAGTTTTTTAATGTCTGGACAGGGGGCATTCTCTGGGGCCAACGTCCTGACTTTC.

The rearrangement uses TRBV6-4 and TRBJ1-5; D is unresolved. This CDR3 has 13 amino acids. Germline V gene sequence: CDR1 MRHNA, CDR2 SNTAGT. Between the trimmed V and J ends, which lost 2 bases and 6 bases, there was a span of 8 bases. The chain's CDR3 is CASSDGPTQPQHF. In DNA, the CDR3 is TGTGCCAGCAGTGACGGACCCACTCAGCCCCAGCATTTT.